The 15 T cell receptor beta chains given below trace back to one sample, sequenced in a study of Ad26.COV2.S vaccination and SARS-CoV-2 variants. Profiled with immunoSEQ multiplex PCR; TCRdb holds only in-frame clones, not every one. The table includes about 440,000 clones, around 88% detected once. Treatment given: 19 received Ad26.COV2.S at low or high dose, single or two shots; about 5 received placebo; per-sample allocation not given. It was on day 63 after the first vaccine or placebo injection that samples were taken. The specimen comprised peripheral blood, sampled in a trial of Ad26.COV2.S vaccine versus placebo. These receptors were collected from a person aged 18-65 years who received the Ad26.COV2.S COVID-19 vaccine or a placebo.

CDR3: CASSFEDIRNTGELFF. The CDR3 DNA follows: TGCGCCAGCAGCTTTGAGGACATTAGAAACACCGGGGAGCTGTTTTTT. The chain joins TRBV5-1 to TRBJ2-2, with D perhaps matching TRBD1 (5 bases). The CDR3 consists of 16 residues. In germline, CDR1 is SGHRS, CDR2 YFSETQ. V was shortened by 2 bases and J by 2 bases, with 13 bases between the two germline ends.

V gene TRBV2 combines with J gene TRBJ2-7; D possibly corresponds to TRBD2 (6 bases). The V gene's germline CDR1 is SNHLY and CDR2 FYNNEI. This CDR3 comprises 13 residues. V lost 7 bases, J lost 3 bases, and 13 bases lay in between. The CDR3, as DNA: TGTGCCAGCACCCGGGACTGGATCTACGAGCAGTACTTC. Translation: CASTRDWIYEQYF.

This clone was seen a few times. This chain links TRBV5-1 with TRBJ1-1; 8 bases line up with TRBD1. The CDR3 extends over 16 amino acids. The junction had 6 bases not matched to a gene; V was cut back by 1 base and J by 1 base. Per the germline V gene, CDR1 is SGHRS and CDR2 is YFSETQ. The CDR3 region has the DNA TGCGCCAGCAGCTTGCGCCAGGGGGCGCGGAACACTGAAGCTTTCTTT. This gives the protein CASSLRQGARNTEAFF.

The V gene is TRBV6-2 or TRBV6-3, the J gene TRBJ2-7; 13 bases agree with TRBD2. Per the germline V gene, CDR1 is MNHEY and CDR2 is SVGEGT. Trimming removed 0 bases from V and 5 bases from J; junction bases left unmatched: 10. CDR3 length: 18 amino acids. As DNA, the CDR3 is TGTGCCAGCAGTTACTCGACGACCTGGACTAGCGGGAGAAACGAGCAGTACTTC. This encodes CASSYSTTWTSGRNEQYF.

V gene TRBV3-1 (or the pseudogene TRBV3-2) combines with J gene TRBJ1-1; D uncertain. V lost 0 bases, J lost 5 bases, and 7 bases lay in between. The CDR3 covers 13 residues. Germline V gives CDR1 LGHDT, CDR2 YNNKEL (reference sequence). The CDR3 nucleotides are TGTGCCAGCAGCCAAGAGTTGGCGACTGAAGCTTTCTTT. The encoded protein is CASSQELATEAFF.

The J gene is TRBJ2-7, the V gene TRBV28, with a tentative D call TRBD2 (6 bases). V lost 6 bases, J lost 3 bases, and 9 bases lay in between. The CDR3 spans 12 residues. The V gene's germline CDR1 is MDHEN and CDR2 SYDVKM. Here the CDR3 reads CASRPGVYEQYF. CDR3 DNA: TGTGCCAGCAGACCGGGAGTCTACGAGCAGTACTTC.

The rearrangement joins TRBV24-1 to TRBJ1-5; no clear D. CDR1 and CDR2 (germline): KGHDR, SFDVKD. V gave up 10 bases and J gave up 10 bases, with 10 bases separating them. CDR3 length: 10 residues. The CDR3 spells CATSPLPQHF. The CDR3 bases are TGTGCCACGTCCCCTCTCCCCCAGCATTTT.

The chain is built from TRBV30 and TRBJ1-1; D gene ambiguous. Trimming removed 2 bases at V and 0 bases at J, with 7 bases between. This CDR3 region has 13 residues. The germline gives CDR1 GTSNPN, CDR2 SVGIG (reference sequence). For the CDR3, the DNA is TGTGCCTGGAGTCAAACAATGAACACTGAAGCTTTCTTT. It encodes CAWSQTMNTEAFF.

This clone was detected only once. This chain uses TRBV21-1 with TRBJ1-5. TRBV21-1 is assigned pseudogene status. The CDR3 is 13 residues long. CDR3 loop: CASSKARDQPQHF. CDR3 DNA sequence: TGTGCCAGCAGCAAAGCAAGAGATCAGCCCCAGCATTTT.

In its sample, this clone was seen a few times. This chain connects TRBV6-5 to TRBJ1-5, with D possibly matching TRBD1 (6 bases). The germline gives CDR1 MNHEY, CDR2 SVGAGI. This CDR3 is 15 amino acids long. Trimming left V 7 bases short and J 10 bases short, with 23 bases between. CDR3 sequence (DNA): TGTGCCAGCACTTGGGGGACTGAGGGGGGTAATCCCCAGCATTTT. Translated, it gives CASTWGTEGGNPQHF.

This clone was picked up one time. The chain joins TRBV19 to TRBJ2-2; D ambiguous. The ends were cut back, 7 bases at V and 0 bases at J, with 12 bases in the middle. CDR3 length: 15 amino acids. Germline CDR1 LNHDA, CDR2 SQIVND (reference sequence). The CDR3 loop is CASNPSFSNTGELFF. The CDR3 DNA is TGTGCCAGTAACCCTTCTTTCTCGAACACCGGGGAGCTGTTTTTT.

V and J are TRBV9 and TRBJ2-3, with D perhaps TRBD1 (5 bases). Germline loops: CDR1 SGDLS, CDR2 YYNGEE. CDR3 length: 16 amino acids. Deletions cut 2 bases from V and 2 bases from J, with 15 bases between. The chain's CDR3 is CASSVQGGFYTDTQYF. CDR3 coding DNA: TGTGCCAGCAGCGTTCAGGGCGGTTTCTACACAGATACGCAGTATTTT.

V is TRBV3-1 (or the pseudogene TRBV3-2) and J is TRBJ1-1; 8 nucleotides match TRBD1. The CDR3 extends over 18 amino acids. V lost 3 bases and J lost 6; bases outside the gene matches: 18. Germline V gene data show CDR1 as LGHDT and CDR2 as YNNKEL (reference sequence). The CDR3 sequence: CASSQDPGGSQRIPEAFF. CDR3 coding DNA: TGTGCCAGCAGCCAGGACCCAGGGGGCAGTCAACGGATTCCTGAAGCTTTCTTT.

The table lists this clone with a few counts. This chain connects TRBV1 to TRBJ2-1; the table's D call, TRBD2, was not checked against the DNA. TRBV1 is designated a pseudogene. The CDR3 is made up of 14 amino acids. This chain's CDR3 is CTSSGGGPGNEQFF. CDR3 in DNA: TGCACCAGCAGTGGCGGGGGTCCAGGCAATGAGCAGTTCTTC.

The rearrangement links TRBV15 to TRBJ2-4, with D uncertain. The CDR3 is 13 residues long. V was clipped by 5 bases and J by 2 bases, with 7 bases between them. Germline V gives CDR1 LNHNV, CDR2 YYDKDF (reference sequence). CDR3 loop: CATSPQPKNIQYF. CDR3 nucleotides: TGTGCCACCAGCCCCCAACCCAAAAACATTCAGTACTTC.